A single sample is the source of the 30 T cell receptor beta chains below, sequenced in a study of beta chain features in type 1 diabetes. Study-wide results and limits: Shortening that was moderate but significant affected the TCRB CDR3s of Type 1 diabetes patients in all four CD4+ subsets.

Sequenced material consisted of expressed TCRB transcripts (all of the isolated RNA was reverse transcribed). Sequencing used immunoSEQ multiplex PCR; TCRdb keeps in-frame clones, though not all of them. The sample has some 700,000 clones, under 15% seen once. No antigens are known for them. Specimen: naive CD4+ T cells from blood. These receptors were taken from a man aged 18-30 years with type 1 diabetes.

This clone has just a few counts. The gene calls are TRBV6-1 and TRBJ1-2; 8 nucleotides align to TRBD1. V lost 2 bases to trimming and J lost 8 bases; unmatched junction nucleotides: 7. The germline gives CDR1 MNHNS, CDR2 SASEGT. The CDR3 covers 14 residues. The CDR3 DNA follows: TGTGCCAGCAGTGAACCTGACAGGGGAGGCGGCTACACCTTC. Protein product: CASSEPDRGGGYTF.

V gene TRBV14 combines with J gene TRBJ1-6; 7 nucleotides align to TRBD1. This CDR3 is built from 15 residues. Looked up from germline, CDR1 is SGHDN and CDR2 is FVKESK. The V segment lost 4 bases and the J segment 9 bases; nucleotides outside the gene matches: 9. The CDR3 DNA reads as TGTGCCAGCAGCCCCCCCGGGACAGCCGGTTCACCCCTCCACTTT. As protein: CASSPPGTAGSPLHF. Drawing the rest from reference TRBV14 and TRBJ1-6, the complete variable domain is EAGVTQFPSHSVIEKGQTVTLRCDPISGHDNLYWYRRVMGKEIKFLLHFVKESKQDESGMPNNRFLAERTGGTYSTLKVQPAELEDSGVYFCASSPPGTAGSPLHFGNGTRLTVT.

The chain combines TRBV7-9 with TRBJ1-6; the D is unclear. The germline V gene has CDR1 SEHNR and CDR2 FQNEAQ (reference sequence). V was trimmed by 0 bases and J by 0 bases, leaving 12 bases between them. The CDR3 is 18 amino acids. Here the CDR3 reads CASSLARTRSSYNSPLHF. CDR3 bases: TGTGCCAGCAGCTTAGCCCGAACCAGAAGCTCCTATAATTCACCCCTCCACTTT. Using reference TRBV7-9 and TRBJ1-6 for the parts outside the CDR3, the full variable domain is DTGVSQNPRHKITKRGQNVTFRCDPISEHNRLYWYRQTLGQGPEFLTYFQNEAQLEKSRLLSDRFSAERPKGSFSTLEIQRTEQGDSAMYLCASSLARTRSSYNSPLHFGNGTRLTVT.

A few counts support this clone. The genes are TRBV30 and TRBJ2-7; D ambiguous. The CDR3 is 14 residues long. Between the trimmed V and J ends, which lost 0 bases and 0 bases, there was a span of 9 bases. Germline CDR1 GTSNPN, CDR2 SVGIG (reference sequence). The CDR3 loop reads CAWSVRADSYEQYF. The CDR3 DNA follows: TGTGCCTGGAGTGTACGGGCCGACTCCTACGAGCAGTACTTC.

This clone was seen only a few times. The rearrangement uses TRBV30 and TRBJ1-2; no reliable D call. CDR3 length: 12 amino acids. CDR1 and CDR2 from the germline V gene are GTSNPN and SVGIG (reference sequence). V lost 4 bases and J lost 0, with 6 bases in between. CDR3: CAWNSPNYGYTF. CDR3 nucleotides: TGTGCCTGGAACTCTCCTAACTATGGCTACACCTTC. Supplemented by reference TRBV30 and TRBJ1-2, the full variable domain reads SQTIHQWPATLVQPVGSPLSLECTVEGTSNPNLYWYRQAAGRGLQLLFYSVGIGQISSEVPQNLSASRPQDRQFILSSKKLLLSDSGFYLCAWNSPNYGYTFGSGTRLTVV.

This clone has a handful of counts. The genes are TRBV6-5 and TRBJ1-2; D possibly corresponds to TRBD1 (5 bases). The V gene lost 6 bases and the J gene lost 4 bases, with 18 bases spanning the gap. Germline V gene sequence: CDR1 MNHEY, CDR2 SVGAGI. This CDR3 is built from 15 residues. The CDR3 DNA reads TGTGCCAGCAGGCAAACTCGACAGTCGGTCTATGGCTACACCTTC. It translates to CASRQTRQSVYGYTF.

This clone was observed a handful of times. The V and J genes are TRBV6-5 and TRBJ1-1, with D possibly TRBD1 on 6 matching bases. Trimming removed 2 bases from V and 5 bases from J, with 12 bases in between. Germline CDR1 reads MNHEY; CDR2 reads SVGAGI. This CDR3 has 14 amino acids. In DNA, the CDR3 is TGTGCCAGCAGTTACACGCCCGGACAGACTGAAGCTTTCTTT. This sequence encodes CASSYTPGQTEAFF.

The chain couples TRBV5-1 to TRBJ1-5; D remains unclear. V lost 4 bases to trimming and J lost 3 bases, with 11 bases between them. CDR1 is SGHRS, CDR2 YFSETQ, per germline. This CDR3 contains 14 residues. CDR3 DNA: TGCGCCAGCAGCCCGGAGAGCAACAATCAGCCCCAGCATTTT. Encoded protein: CASSPESNNQPQHF.

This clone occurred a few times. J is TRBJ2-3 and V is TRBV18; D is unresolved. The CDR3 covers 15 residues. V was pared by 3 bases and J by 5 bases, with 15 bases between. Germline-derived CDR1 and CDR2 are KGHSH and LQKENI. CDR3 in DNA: TGTGCCAGCTCACCCCACAACACGCCAGGAGATACGCAGTATTTT. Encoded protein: CASSPHNTPGDTQYF. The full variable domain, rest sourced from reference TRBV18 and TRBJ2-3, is NAGVMQNPRHLVRRRGQEARLRCSPMKGHSHVYWYRQLPEEGLKFMVYLQKENIIDESGMPKERFSAEFPKEGPSILRIQQVVRGDSAAYFCASSPHNTPGDTQYFGPGTRLTVL.

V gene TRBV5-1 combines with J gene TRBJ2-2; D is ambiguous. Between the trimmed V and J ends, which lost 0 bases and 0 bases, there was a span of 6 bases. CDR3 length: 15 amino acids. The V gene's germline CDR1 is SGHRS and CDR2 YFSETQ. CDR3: CASSLGATNTGELFF. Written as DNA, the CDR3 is TGCGCCAGCAGCTTGGGGGCTACGAACACCGGGGAGCTGTTTTTT.

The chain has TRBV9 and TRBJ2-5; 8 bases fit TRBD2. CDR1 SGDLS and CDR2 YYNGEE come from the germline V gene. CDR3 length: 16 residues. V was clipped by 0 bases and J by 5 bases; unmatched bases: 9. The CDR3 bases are TGTGCCAGCAGCGTAGGAGAGCGGGGGCCCCGGGAGACCCAGTACTTC. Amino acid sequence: CASSVGERGPRETQYF.

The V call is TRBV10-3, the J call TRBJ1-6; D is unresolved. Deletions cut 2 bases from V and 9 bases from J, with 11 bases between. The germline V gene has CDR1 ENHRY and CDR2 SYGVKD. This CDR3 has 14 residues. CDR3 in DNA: TGTGCCATCAGTGAGGGACTCTTGGGTTCACCCCTCCACTTT. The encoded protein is CAISEGLLGSPLHF.

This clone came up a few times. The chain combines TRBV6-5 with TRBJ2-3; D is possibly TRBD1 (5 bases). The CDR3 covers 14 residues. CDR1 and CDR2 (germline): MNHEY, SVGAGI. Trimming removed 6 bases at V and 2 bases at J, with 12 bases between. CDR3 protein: CASSQGTHTDTQYF. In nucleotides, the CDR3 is TGTGCCAGCAGCCAGGGCACCCACACAGATACGCAGTATTTT.

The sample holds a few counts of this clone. CDR3 sequence (DNA): TGTGCCATGGGCACGGGACAGGCCTATGGCTACACCTTC. It specifies CAMGTGQAYGYTF. This chain uses TRBV10-3 with TRBJ1-2; 8 bases are a match to TRBD1. Losses at the gene ends were 9 bases for V and 4 bases for J; bases not matched to a gene: 7. Germline values: CDR1 ENHRY, CDR2 SYGVKD. This CDR3 region has 13 residues.

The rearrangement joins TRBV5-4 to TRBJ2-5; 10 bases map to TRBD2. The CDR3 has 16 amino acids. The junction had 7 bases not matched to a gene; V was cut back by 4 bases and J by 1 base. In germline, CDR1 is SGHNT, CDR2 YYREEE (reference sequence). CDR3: CASSLQGLAVQETQYF. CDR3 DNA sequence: TGTGCCAGCAGCCTCCAAGGACTAGCGGTCCAAGAGACCCAGTACTTC.

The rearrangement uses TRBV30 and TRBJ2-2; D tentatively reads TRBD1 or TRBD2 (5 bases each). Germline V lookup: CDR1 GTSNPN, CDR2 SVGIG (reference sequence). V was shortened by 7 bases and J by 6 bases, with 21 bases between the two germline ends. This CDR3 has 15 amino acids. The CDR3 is CAFMTRGAWAGELFF. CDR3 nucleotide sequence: TGTGCCTTTATGACTCGAGGGGCTTGGGCCGGGGAGCTGTTTTTT. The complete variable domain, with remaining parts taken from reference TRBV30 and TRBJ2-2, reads SQTIHQWPATLVQPVGSPLSLECTVEGTSNPNLYWYRQAAGRGLQLLFYSVGIGQISSEVPQNLSASRPQDRQFILSSKKLLLSDSGFYLCAFMTRGAWAGELFFGEGSRLTVL.

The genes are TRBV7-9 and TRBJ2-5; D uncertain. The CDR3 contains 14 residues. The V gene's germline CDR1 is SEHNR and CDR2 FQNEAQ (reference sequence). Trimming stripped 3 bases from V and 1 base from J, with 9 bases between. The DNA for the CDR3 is TGTGCCAGCAGCTTCGACTTATCCCAAGAGACCCAGTACTTC. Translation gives CASSFDLSQETQYF.

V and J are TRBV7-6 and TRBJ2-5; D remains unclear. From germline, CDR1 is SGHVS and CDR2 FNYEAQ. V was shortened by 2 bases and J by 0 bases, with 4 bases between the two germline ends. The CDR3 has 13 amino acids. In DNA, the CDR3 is TGTGCCAGCAGCTTACAAAACCAAGAGACCCAGTACTTC. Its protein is CASSLQNQETQYF.

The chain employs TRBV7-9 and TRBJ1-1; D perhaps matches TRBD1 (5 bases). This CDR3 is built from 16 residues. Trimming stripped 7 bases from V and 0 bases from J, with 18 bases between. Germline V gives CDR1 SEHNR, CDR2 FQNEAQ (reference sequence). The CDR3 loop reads CASTQTRGPLNTEAFF. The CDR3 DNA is TGTGCCAGCACCCAGACAAGGGGTCCCTTGAACACTGAAGCTTTCTTT.

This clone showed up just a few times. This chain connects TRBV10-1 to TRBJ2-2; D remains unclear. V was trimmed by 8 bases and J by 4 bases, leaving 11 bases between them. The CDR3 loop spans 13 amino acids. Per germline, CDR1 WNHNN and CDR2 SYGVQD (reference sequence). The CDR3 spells CASGLRGTGELFF. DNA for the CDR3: TGCGCCAGCGGATTGCGTGGCACCGGGGAGCTGTTTTTT.

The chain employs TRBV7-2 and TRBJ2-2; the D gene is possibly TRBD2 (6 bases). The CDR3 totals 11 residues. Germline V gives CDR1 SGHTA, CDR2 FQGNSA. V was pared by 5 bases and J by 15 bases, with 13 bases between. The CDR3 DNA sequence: TGTGCCAGCAGCACCCGGGAGTCCTTGTTTTTT. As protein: CASSTRESLFF.

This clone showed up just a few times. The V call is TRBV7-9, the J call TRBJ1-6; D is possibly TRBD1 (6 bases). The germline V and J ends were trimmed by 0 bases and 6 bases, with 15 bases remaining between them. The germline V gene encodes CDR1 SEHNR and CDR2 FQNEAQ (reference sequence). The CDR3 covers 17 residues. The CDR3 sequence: CASSLARGGGVNSPLHF. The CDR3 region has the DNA TGTGCCAGCAGCTTAGCGCGAGGAGGGGGTGTTAATTCACCCCTCCACTTT.

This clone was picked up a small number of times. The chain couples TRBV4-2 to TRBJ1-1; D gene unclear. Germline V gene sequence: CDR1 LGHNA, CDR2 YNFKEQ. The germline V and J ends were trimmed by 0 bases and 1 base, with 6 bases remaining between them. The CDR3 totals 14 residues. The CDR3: CASSQDTWNTEAFF. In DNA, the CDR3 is TGTGCCAGCAGCCAAGACACCTGGAACACTGAAGCTTTCTTT.

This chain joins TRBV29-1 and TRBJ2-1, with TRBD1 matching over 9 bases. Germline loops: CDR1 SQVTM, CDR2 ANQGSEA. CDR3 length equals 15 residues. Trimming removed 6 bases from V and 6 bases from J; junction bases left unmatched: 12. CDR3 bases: TGCAGCGTCGGGGACAGGGAGATATCAAGCAATGAGCAGTTCTTC. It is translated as CSVGDREISSNEQFF.

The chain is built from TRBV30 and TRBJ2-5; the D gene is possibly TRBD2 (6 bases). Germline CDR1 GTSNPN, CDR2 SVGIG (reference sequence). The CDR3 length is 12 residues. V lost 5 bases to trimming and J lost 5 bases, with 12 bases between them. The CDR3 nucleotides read TGTGCCTGGGGGGGAGGTTTTGAGACCCAGTACTTC. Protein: CAWGGGFETQYF.

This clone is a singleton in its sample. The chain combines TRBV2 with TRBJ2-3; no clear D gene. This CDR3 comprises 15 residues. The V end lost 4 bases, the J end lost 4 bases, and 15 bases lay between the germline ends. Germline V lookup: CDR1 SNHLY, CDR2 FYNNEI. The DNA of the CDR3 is TGTGCCAGCAGTGTGTCTGACAACCGTGCAGATACGCAGTATTTT. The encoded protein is CASSVSDNRADTQYF. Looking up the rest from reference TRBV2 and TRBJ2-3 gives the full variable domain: EPEVTQTPSHQVTQMGQEVILRCVPISNHLYFYWYRQILGQKVEFLVSFYNNEISEKSEIFDDQFSVERPDGSNFTLKIRSTKLEDSAMYFCASSVSDNRADTQYFGPGTRLTVL.

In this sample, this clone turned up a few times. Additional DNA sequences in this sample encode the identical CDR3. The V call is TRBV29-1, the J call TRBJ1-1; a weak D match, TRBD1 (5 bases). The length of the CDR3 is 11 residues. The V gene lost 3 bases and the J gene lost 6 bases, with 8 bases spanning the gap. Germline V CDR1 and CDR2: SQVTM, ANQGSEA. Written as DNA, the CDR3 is TGCAGCGTTGAGGGGGTCGCTGAAGCTTTCTTT. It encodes CSVEGVAEAFF.

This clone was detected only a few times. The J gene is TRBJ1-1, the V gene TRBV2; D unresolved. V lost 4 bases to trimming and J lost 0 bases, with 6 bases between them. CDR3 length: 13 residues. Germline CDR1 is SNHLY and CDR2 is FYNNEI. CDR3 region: CASSVSVNTEAFF. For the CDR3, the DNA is TGTGCCAGCAGTGTTTCTGTGAACACTGAAGCTTTCTTT.

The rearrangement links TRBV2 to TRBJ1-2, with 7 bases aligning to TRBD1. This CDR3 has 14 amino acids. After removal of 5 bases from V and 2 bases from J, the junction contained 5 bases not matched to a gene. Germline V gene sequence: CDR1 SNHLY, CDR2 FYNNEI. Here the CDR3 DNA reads TGTGCCAGCAGTCTACAGGGGACCAACTATGGCTACACCTTC. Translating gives CASSLQGTNYGYTF. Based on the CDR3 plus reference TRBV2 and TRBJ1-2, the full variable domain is EPEVTQTPSHQVTQMGQEVILRCVPISNHLYFYWYRQILGQKVEFLVSFYNNEISEKSEIFDDQFSVERPDGSNFTLKIRSTKLEDSAMYFCASSLQGTNYGYTFGSGTRLTVV.

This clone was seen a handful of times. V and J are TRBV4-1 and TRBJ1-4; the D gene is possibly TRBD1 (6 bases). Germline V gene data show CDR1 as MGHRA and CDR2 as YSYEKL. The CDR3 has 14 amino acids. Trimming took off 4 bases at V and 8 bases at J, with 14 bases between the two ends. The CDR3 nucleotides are TGCGCCAGCAGCCCAGGAGAACAGGGAGAAAAACTGTTTTTT. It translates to CASSPGEQGEKLFF.